This TCR beta chain was sequenced for a study of metastatic and nonmetastatic thyroid tumors. Study information: Repertoires of blood and of tissue (tumor or nodule) from malignant and benign thyroid patients were compared.

All patients were treatment-naive before thyroid surgery. Authors' processing steps: Built for papillary thyroid cancer, a distant-metastasis classifier drew on CDR3 differences across clinicopathological groups. TCRdb re-analyzed the PCR reads through MiXCR. TCRdb assigned the V and J calls; the authors' analysis was not used. This table has about 31,000 clones, under 20% appearing once. This clone was recorded a few times. V was clipped by 0 bases and J by 2 bases; unmatched bases: 9. Germline CDR1 LGHDT, CDR2 YNNKEL (reference sequence). The CDR3 is 17 residues long. The sequenced sample consisted of blood. This receptor was identified in a female donor with papillary thyroid cancer or a benign thyroid nodule (not recorded which). Some clones in this sample may be carry-over from other donors' samples. V gene TRBV3-1 combines with J gene TRBJ2-5, with 7 positions matching TRBD1. CDR3 region: CASSQDPSDRLQETQYF. The CDR3 DNA reads TGTGCCAGCAGCCAAGATCCTTCGGACAGGTTGCAAGAGACCCAGTACTTC.